A selection of T cell receptor beta chains follows, all from one sample in a study of blood T cell repertoires in COVID-19. TCRdb's copy holds only in-frame clones and misses some; the assay was immunoSEQ multiplex PCR. The sample includes some 67,000 clones, roughly 89% seen only once; the top ten take 19%. The sample consisted of peripheral blood. Receptors originate from a woman aged 80 or over with acute or convalescent COVID-19. Both conserved end residues are part of each CDR3. The order of the fields is V gene, D gene, clone size, J gene, CDR3 length, CDR3 DNA, CDR3 protein. A D gene is named only where the DNA matches it firmly. Size values are once, few and many counts, or a class for expanded clones, and some rows have none.

>TRBV7-2|-|-|TRBJ1-5|13
TGTGCCAGCAGCTTAGGGCAGGATCAGCCCCAGCATTTT
CASSLGQDQPQHF
>TRBV10-3|-|-|TRBJ1-3|14
TGTGCCACCACCCGGGGGAACTCTGGAAACACCATATATTTT
CATTRGNSGNTIYF
>TRBV3-1/TRBV3-2|-|-|TRBJ1-3|16
TGTGCCAGCAGCCAAGGACAGACATACTCTGGAAACACCATATATTTT
CASSQGQTYSGNTIYF
>TRBV10-3|-|-|TRBJ1-2|12
TGTGCCATCAGTGAGGTCAGGTATGGCTACACCTTC
CAISEVRYGYTF
>TRBV5-4|TRBD2|-|TRBJ2-5|15
TGTGCCAGCAGCTTGAACCCGGGAGGGCTGGAGACCCAGTACTTC
CASSLNPGGLETQYF
>TRBV7-9|TRBD2|-|TRBJ2-5|15
TGTGCCAGCAGCTTGGGAGGGACGGATCAAGAGACCCAGTACTTC
CASSLGGTDQETQYF
>TRBV19|-|-|TRBJ1-1|14
TGTGCCAGTAGTTTACTCACAGGGTTGACTGAAGCTTTCTTT
CASSLLTGLTEAFF
>TRBV9|-|few|TRBJ1-3|15
TGTGCCAGCAGCGCCATGGGGACTGTCGGAAACACCATATATTTT
CASSAMGTVGNTIYF
>TRBV28|-|-|TRBJ1-4|12
TGTGCCAGCACAACAACTAATGAAAAACTGTTTTTT
CASTTTNEKLFF
>TRBV7-2|-|-|TRBJ1-1|13
TGTGCCAGCAGCATAGATACAGGCACTGAAGCTTTCTTT
CASSIDTGTEAFF
>TRBV7-9|-|-|TRBJ1-6|15
TGTGCCAGCAGCGCCCGGGACGGGAGTAATTCACCCCTCCACTTT
CASSARDGSNSPLHF
>TRBV5-1|TRBD2|-|TRBJ2-1|18
TGCGCCAGCAGGCCCGGGACTAGCGGGCTTAGCTCCTACAATGAGCAGTTCTTC
CASRPGTSGLSSYNEQFF
>TRBV4-2|TRBD2|-|TRBJ2-2|17
TGTGCCAGCAGCCGGGACAGACTAGCGGGGGGCACCGGGGAGCTGTTTTTT
CASSRDRLAGGTGELFF
>TRBV3-1/TRBV3-2|-|once|TRBJ1-3|12
TGTGCGGCCGGACAGTATGGAAACACCATATATTTT
CAAGQYGNTIYF
>TRBV3-1/TRBV3-2|-|few|TRBJ1-2|13
TGTGCCAGCAGCTCAGGGAAGGATGATGGCTACACCTTC
CASSSGKDDGYTF
>TRBV28|-|-|TRBJ1-2|16
TGTGCCAGTCAACTGGGGGGTCTCGACTACTTAAATGGCTACACCTTC
CASQLGGLDYLNGYTF
>TRBV9|TRBD2|-|TRBJ2-7|15
TGTGCCAGCGGGCCAACGAGCGGGAGAACCCACGAGCAGTACTTC
CASGPTSGRTHEQYF
>TRBV30|TRBD1|-|TRBJ1-6|14
TGTGCCTGGAACACCGGGACAGCCATATCACCCCTCCACTTT
CAWNTGTAISPLHF
>TRBV2|-|-|TRBJ2-2|12
TGTGCCAGCAGACAAAACACCGGGGAGCTGTTTTTT
CASRQNTGELFF
>TRBV5-8|TRBD1|-|TRBJ2-5|14
TGTGCCAGCAGCTTGCCGGGACAGGGGGAGACCCAGTACTTC
CASSLPGQGETQYF
>TRBV20-1|-|-|TRBJ1-1|15
TGCAGTGCTAGTCCCGGGGGGGGAGGCAACACTGAAGCTTTCTTT
CSASPGGGGNTEAFF
>TRBV9|-|-|TRBJ1-5|14
TGTGCCAGCAGCGTAGGGATGGGGCATCAGCCCCAGCATTTT
CASSVGMGHQPQHF
>TRBV4-2|TRBD2|-|TRBJ2-1|15
TGTGCCAGCAGCCCGACTAGCGGGAACTACAATGAGCAGTTCTTC
CASSPTSGNYNEQFF
>TRBV5-1|TRBD2|-|TRBJ2-7|13
TGCGCCAGCAGAAGGACTAGCGGATACGAGCAGTACTTC
CASRRTSGYEQYF
>TRBV5-1|TRBD2|-|TRBJ2-5|14
TGCGCCAGCAGCCCGGTAGCGGGGGAAGAGACCCAGTACTTC
CASSPVAGEETQYF
>TRBV4-2|-|-|TRBJ2-5|16
TGTGCCAGCAGCCAAGATGGAACAGATCTTACAGAGACCCAGTACTTC
CASSQDGTDLTETQYF
>TRBV5-1|TRBD1|few|TRBJ2-2|15
TGCGCCAGCAGCTCCGGGACAGGGAGCACCGGGGAGCTGTTTTTT
CASSSGTGSTGELFF
>TRBV4-2|-|once|TRBJ2-1|15
TGTGCCAGCAGTCGGACTGGCGGGTCCAAGAATGAGCAGTTCTTC
CASSRTGGSKNEQFF
>TRBV10-1|TRBD1|-|TRBJ1-1|15
TGCGCCAGCAGTGGACAGGGGGCCGTGAACACTGAAGCTTTCTTT
CASSGQGAVNTEAFF
>TRBV3-1/TRBV3-2|-|-|TRBJ1-5|13
TGTGCCAGCAGCCTATCCGGAGATCAGCCCCAGCATTTT
CASSLSGDQPQHF
>TRBV14|-|-|TRBJ2-3|17
TGTGCCAGCAGCCAAGATCTATCCAGGTTCGCCTCAGATACGCAGTATTTT
CASSQDLSRFASDTQYF
>TRBV12-3/TRBV12-4|-|-|TRBJ1-4|13
TGTGCCAGCACCGTAACCGGGGGGGAAAAACTGTTTTTT
CASTVTGGEKLFF
>TRBV5-6|-|-|TRBJ2-6|13
TGTGCCAGCAGCTTGTTAATGGCCAACGTCCTGACTTTC
CASSLLMANVLTF
>TRBV28|-|-|TRBJ1-5|12
TGTGCCAGCAGTTTACTAAACCCGCCCCAGCATTTT
CASSLLNPPQHF
>TRBV19|TRBD2|-|TRBJ2-1|15
TGTGCCAGTAGCATGACTAGCGGGACAATCAATGAGCAGTTCTTC
CASSMTSGTINEQFF
>TRBV6-2/TRBV6-3|TRBD2|-|TRBJ2-1|16
TGTGCCAGCAGTTACCTCGGCGGGGGGACCTACAATGAGCAGTTCTTC
CASSYLGGGTYNEQFF
>TRBV27|TRBD1|-|TRBJ2-1|14
TGTGCCAGCAGTCTGACAGGGGCCTACAATGAGCAGTTCTTC
CASSLTGAYNEQFF
>TRBV5-5|TRBD1|-|TRBJ1-2|13
TGTGCCAGCAGCGCAACAGGGGACTTTGGCTACACCTTC
CASSATGDFGYTF